This entry lists 5 T cell receptor beta chains sequenced from one sample in a study of graft-versus-host responses after intestinal transplantation. Profiled with immunoSEQ multiplex PCR; TCRdb holds only in-frame clones, not every one. The table shows about 88,000 clones, with about 94% occurring only once. What these receptors recognize is not known. The material was unstimulated CD4+ T cells sorted from spleen or lymph node cells, obtained before transplant. The receptor set was obtained from a human donor who was the organ donor for an intestinal transplant.

V gene TRBV20-1 combines with J gene TRBJ1-1; D is uncertain. CDR1 DFQATT and CDR2 SNEGSKA come from the germline V gene (reference sequence). CDR3 length equals 10 residues. V was trimmed by 6 bases and J by 5 bases, leaving 7 bases between them. Written as DNA, the CDR3 is TGCAGTGCGGCGGGGACTGAAGCTTTCTTT. It translates to CSAAGTEAFF.

The rearrangement uses TRBV25-1 and TRBJ2-5; D unclear. The CDR3 is 15 residues long. Germline CDR1 reads MGHDK; CDR2 reads SYGVNS. The V end lost 3 bases, the J end lost 5 bases, and 16 bases lay between the germline ends. The CDR3 protein is CASSDRGVSMETQYF. The CDR3 DNA follows: TGTGCCAGCAGTGACCGCGGTGTGAGTATGGAGACCCAGTACTTC.

This chain links TRBV30 with TRBJ1-1, with a tentative D call TRBD1 (5 bases). CDR3 size: 15 residues. Trimming shortened V by 6 bases and J by 3 bases, and 20 bases separated the two germline ends. CDR1 and CDR2 (germline): GTSNPN, SVGIG (reference sequence). The CDR3 DNA reads as TGTGCCTGCGCCGAACGGAGGTCCAGGGACACTGAAGCTTTCTTT. It yields the protein CACAERRSRDTEAFF.

The chain employs TRBV7-9 and TRBJ2-7; TRBD1 agrees at 7 bases. Germline lookup yields CDR1 SEHNR and CDR2 FQNEAQ (reference sequence). This CDR3 is built from 14 residues. V shed 3 bases, J shed 2 bases, and the junction held 4 bases outside the gene matches. The CDR3 nucleotides are TGTGCCAGCAGCTTTGGGACAGTCCCCTACGAGCAGTACTTC. Protein product: CASSFGTVPYEQYF.

The V and J genes are TRBV27 and TRBJ1-1; 8 nucleotides match TRBD1. V lost 3 bases and J lost 4; bases outside the gene matches: 7. The length of the CDR3 is 15 residues. Germline V lookup: CDR1 MNHEY, CDR2 SMNVEV (reference sequence). Written as DNA, the CDR3 is TGTGCCAGCAGTTTTCGACAGGGGATGGCCACTGAAGCTTTCTTT. It yields the protein CASSFRQGMATEAFF.